The 28 T cell receptor beta chains below all came from one sample that was sequenced in a study of memory CD4+ T cells and cytomegalovirus serostatus. The sort gate was single viable CD3+CD4+CD8-CD45RO+ cells for memory CD4+ T cells. Clones were sequenced by immunoSEQ multiplex PCR, and TCRdb holds only the in-frame ones, with some missing. Among about 64,000 clones listed, approximately 77% were seen once. Sequencing was carried out using memory CD4+ T cells from blood. These receptors all stem from an adult in good health and CMV-seronegative.

The J gene is TRBJ2-7, the V gene TRBV27; D is unclear. This CDR3 has 14 amino acids. CDR1 is MNHEY and CDR2 is SMNVEV in the germline V gene (reference sequence). Trimming cost V 6 bases and J 0 bases, with 12 bases left between them. CDR3 nucleotides: TGTGCCAGCAGGGTTTCACAGCCCTCCTACGAGCAGTACTTC. Residues: CASRVSQPSYEQYF.

The chain combines TRBV4-1 with TRBJ2-5; TRBD2 matches at 10 bases. The V and J ends lost 1 base and 2 bases, in that order; junction bases with no gene match: 1. The CDR3 spans 15 residues. Germline CDR1 is MGHRA and CDR2 is YSYEKL. CDR3 sequence: CASSQASGGQETQYF. CDR3 sequence (DNA): TGCGCCAGCAGCCAAGCTAGCGGGGGTCAAGAGACCCAGTACTTC.

The chain couples TRBV27 to TRBJ1-6, with unresolved D. This CDR3 has 12 amino acids. The germline gives CDR1 MNHEY, CDR2 SMNVEV (reference sequence). Trimming stripped 7 bases from V and 6 bases from J, with 7 bases between. The CDR3 spells CASKKPNSPLHF. CDR3 nucleotides: TGTGCCAGCAAGAAGCCTAATTCACCCCTCCACTTT.

The chain recombines TRBV7-3 with TRBJ1-1, with D tentatively TRBD1 (5 bases). CDR3 length equals 12 residues. The V end lost 5 bases, the J end lost 4 bases, and 8 bases lay between the germline ends. CDR1 is SGHTA, CDR2 FQGTGA, per germline. The CDR3 DNA sequence: TGTGCCAGCAGCCCACAGGCCACTGAAGCTTTCTTT. Encoded protein: CASSPQATEAFF.

The chain carries TRBV5-6 and TRBJ1-6, with D unresolved. V was shortened by 2 bases and J by 6 bases, with 18 bases between the two germline ends. The CDR3 sequence is 17 residues long. The germline V gene encodes CDR1 SGHDT and CDR2 YYEEEE. The CDR3 DNA is TGTGCCAGCAGCTTTCGCCCCCCGCGGAGTGTTAATTCACCCCTCCACTTT. Encoded protein: CASSFRPPRSVNSPLHF.

This clone was recorded many times. V is TRBV11-2 and J is TRBJ1-1; TRBD1 is a possible D gene (5 bases). Germline V CDR1 and CDR2: SGHAT, FQNNGV. V lost 0 bases and J lost 1, with 12 bases in between. This CDR3 has 16 amino acids. The CDR3 loop is CASSLEWGKKNTEAFF. The CDR3 DNA sequence: TGTGCCAGCAGCTTAGAATGGGGGAAGAAGAACACTGAAGCTTTCTTT. The full variable domain, with the rest looked up from reference TRBV11-2 and TRBJ1-1, is EAGVAQSPRYKIIEKRQSVAFWCNPISGHATLYWYQQILGQGPKLLIQFQNNGVVDDSQLPKDRFSAERLKGVDSTLKIQPAKLEDSAVYLCASSLEWGKKNTEAFFGQGTRLTVV.

This CDR3 is CAWRKIGGILSYEQYF. The DNA for the CDR3 is TGTGCCTGGAGGAAAATCGGCGGGATCCTCTCCTACGAGCAGTACTTC. The V call is TRBV30, the J call TRBJ2-7; D is possibly TRBD2 (6 bases). The CDR3 has 16 amino acids. CDR1 and CDR2 from the germline V gene are GTSNPN and SVGIG (reference sequence). With 3 bases removed from V and 0 bases from J, the gap between germline ends came to 18 bases.

The V gene is TRBV11-2, the J gene TRBJ2-7, with D hard to call. Germline CDR1 and CDR2: SGHAT and FQNNGV. Trimming removed 1 base from V and 6 bases from J, with 7 bases in between. The CDR3 length is 12 residues. CDR3 sequence reads: CASSLAGLEQYF. The CDR3, as DNA: TGTGCCAGCAGCTTAGCGGGTCTCGAGCAGTACTTC.

V and J are TRBV28 and TRBJ2-7, with unresolved D. The CDR3 is 10 amino acids. Germline CDR1 and CDR2: MDHEN and SYDVKM. V lost 9 bases, J lost 6 bases, and 9 bases lay in between. Written as DNA, the CDR3 is TGTGCCAGTCTCGGCCGCGAGCAGTACTTC. This sequence encodes CASLGREQYF.

The gene calls are TRBV5-6 and TRBJ2-5, with 7 nucleotides matching TRBD1. The germline V gene has CDR1 SGHDT and CDR2 YYEEEE. The V and J ends lost 2 bases and 5 bases, in that order; junction bases with no gene match: 15. The CDR3 is made up of 17 amino acids. The CDR3 DNA reads as TGTGCCAGCAGCTTAGCGTCCGGACAGGTTGGTTTGGAGACCCAGTACTTC. As protein: CASSLASGQVGLETQYF. Filled out from reference TRBV5-6 and TRBJ2-5, the complete variable domain reads DAGVTQSPTHLIKTRGQQVTLRCSPKSGHDTVSWYQQALGQGPQFIFQYYEEEERQRGNFPDRFSGHQFPNYSSELNVNALLLGDSALYLCASSLASGQVGLETQYFGPGTRLLVL.

The chain uses TRBV5-4 and TRBJ2-7; D uncertain. Germline CDR1 is SGHNT and CDR2 is YYREEE (reference sequence). This CDR3 contains 15 residues. V dropped 0 bases and J dropped 2 bases, with 12 bases sitting between them. Here the CDR3 reads CASSLGGIRTYEQYF. The CDR3 region has the DNA TGTGCCAGCAGCTTGGGTGGGATTCGAACCTACGAGCAGTACTTC.

This chain connects TRBV10-3 to TRBJ2-5, with D perhaps TRBD1 (7 bases). There are 15 residues in the CDR3. Germline CDR1 and CDR2: ENHRY and SYGVKD. V was cut by 0 bases and J by 5 bases, with 13 bases left in between. The CDR3 coding sequence is TGTGCCATCAGTGAGTCGGAGGGGGCGGAGGAGACCCAGTACTTC. Amino acids: CAISESEGAEETQYF.

This clone was recorded a few times. The rearrangement links TRBV2 to TRBJ1-2, with D possibly being TRBD1 (6 bases). V was pared by 3 bases and J by 4 bases, with 9 bases between. From germline, CDR1 is SNHLY and CDR2 FYNNEI. The CDR3 consists of 13 residues. The CDR3 protein is CASSDRGLYGYTF. Written as DNA, the CDR3 is TGTGCCAGCAGTGACAGGGGACTCTATGGCTACACCTTC.

The CDR3 DNA is TGTGCCAGCAGTAGGGGACAGGGAGGAACTGAAGCTTTCTTT. This sequence encodes CASSRGQGGTEAFF. The chain recombines TRBV2 with TRBJ1-1, with 9 bases lining up with TRBD1. The V segment lost 5 bases and the J segment 5 bases; nucleotides outside the gene matches: 6. This CDR3 contains 14 residues. The germline gives CDR1 SNHLY, CDR2 FYNNEI. Based on the CDR3 plus reference TRBV2 and TRBJ1-1, the full variable domain is EPEVTQTPSHQVTQMGQEVILRCVPISNHLYFYWYRQILGQKVEFLVSFYNNEISEKSEIFDDQFSVERPDGSNFTLKIRSTKLEDSAMYFCASSRGQGGTEAFFGQGTRLTVV.

The chain uses TRBV10-2 and TRBJ2-2; D is perhaps TRBD1 or TRBD2 (6 bases each). CDR1 is WSHSY, CDR2 SAAADI, per germline. V gave up 6 bases and J gave up 2 bases, with 13 bases separating them. The CDR3 length is 15 residues. The DNA for the CDR3 is TGCGCCAGCAGGGACGAGGGGGGAAACACCGGGGAGCTGTTTTTT. Protein: CASRDEGGNTGELFF.

The gene calls are TRBV7-9 and TRBJ2-5, with D unclear. There are 11 residues in the CDR3. The V gene's germline CDR1 is SEHNR and CDR2 FQNEAQ (reference sequence). V was cut by 4 bases and J by 4 bases, with 4 bases left in between. CDR3 sequence reads: CASSSSETQYF. The CDR3 DNA is TGTGCCAGCAGCTCCTCAGAGACCCAGTACTTC.

J is TRBJ2-5 and V is TRBV5-1; 9 nucleotides agree with TRBD1. Germline CDR1 and CDR2: SGHRS and YFSETQ. CDR3 length: 14 amino acids. J lost 4 bases, V lost 3 bases, and 4 bases had no gene match. The CDR3 DNA reads TGCGCCAGCAGCTCCGGGACAGGGCCAGAGACCCAGTACTTC. Encoded protein: CASSSGTGPETQYF.

The chain is built from TRBV6-5 and TRBJ1-2, with 7 bases aligning to TRBD1. The CDR3 length is 14 residues. After removal of 2 bases from V and 4 bases from J, the junction contained 4 bases not matched to a gene. Per germline, CDR1 MNHEY and CDR2 SVGAGI. The CDR3 loop is CASSYRDRLYGYTF. Here the CDR3 DNA reads TGTGCCAGCAGTTACCGGGACAGACTCTATGGCTACACCTTC.

This clone came up once. The chain uses TRBV27 and TRBJ1-2; D perhaps matches TRBD1 (5 bases). This CDR3 spans 14 amino acids. From germline, CDR1 is MNHEY and CDR2 SMNVEV (reference sequence). The germline V and J ends were trimmed by 0 bases and 2 bases, with 7 bases remaining between them. CDR3 in amino acids: CASSLSTENYGYTF. CDR3 DNA sequence: TGTGCCAGCAGTTTATCGACAGAAAACTATGGCTACACCTTC.

In DNA, the CDR3 is TGCGCCAGCAGCCGCCTAAGATCAGATACGCAGTATTTT. It specifies CASSRLRSDTQYF. The chain combines TRBV4-1 with TRBJ2-3; no reliable D call. Looked up from germline, CDR1 is MGHRA and CDR2 is YSYEKL. The V end lost 4 bases, the J end lost 4 bases, and 9 bases lay between the germline ends. CDR3 length: 13 amino acids.

The V gene is TRBV14, the J gene TRBJ2-1; possibly TRBD2 for D (5 bases). This CDR3 comprises 13 residues. Germline CDR1 reads SGHDN; CDR2 reads FVKESK. Deletions cut 1 base from V and 10 bases from J, with 11 bases between. Here the CDR3 DNA reads TGTGCCAGCAGCCAAGCTCCCTCGGGGGAGCAGTTCTTC. Translated: CASSQAPSGEQFF.

The chain has TRBV15 and TRBJ2-7, with a possible D match to TRBD1 (6 bases). V lost 0 bases to trimming and J lost 0 bases, with 12 bases between them. In germline, CDR1 is LNHNV, CDR2 YYDKDF (reference sequence). The CDR3 runs 16 residues. CDR3 nucleotides: TGTGCCACCAGCAGAGATCAGGGGCGCGTCTCCTACGAGCAGTACTTC. Translation gives CATSRDQGRVSYEQYF.

The rearrangement joins TRBV18 to TRBJ1-2; D unclear. The ends were cut back, 1 base at V and 2 bases at J, with 11 bases in the middle. Per germline, CDR1 KGHSH and CDR2 LQKENI. This CDR3 contains 15 residues. CDR3 bases: TGTGCCAGCTCACCACAGAGGGATCACAACTATGGCTACACCTTC. Protein product: CASSPQRDHNYGYTF.

The rearrangement uses TRBV6-4 and TRBJ1-1, with D perhaps TRBD1 (5 bases). This CDR3 is 18 amino acids long. Germline-derived CDR1 and CDR2 are MRHNA and SNTAGT. V dropped 2 bases and J dropped 4 bases, with 23 bases sitting between them. This chain's CDR3 is CASSDPAHRRGVGTEAFF. Written as DNA, the CDR3 is TGTGCCAGCAGTGACCCCGCGCACAGGAGAGGCGTAGGCACTGAAGCTTTCTTT.

This sequence joins TRBV27 and TRBJ1-1, with 7 bases fitting TRBD1. The junction had 7 bases not matched to a gene; V was cut back by 2 bases and J by 4 bases. The CDR3 has 15 residues. Germline CDR1 and CDR2: MNHEY and SMNVEV (reference sequence). The CDR3 coding sequence is TGTGCCAGCAGTTTAATGGGACAGATCGGCACTGAAGCTTTCTTT. It translates to CASSLMGQIGTEAFF.

The chain couples TRBV7-9 to TRBJ2-5; perhaps D is TRBD1 or TRBD2 (5 bases each). The CDR3 spans 13 residues. V lost 4 bases to trimming and J lost 7 bases, with 13 bases between them. Germline-derived CDR1 and CDR2 are SEHNR and FQNEAQ (reference sequence). In DNA form, the CDR3 reads TGTGCCAGCAGCTCTATCGATGGGGGGACCCAGTACTTC. It translates to CASSSIDGGTQYF.

The V gene is TRBV28, the J gene TRBJ1-2; the D gene is possibly TRBD1 (6 bases). CDR1 is MDHEN, CDR2 SYDVKM, per germline. There are 14 residues in the CDR3. V dropped 6 bases and J dropped 5 bases, with 16 bases sitting between them. This chain's CDR3 is CASSFGGGIYGYTF. The CDR3 DNA sequence: TGTGCCAGCAGCTTTGGAGGGGGGATTTATGGCTACACCTTC.

This clone was observed once. For the CDR3, the DNA is TGTGCCAGCAGCTTGGCCAGTAGTGGGGAGACCCAGTACTTC. Translation: CASSLASSGETQYF. V and J are TRBV5-4 and TRBJ2-5; D ambiguous. Germline CDR1 SGHNT, CDR2 YYREEE (reference sequence). The V gene lost 0 bases and the J gene lost 5 bases, with 11 bases spanning the gap. CDR3 length equals 14 residues.